This T cell receptor beta chain was sequenced during a study of vaccination effects on CD4 cells after COVID-19. Study-level background: Samples collected post-vaccine were obtained a median of 72 days after the second dose.

The length of the CDR3 is 13 residues. V was trimmed by 2 bases and J by 7 bases, leaving 10 bases between them. Germline V CDR1 and CDR2: SGHTS, YDEGEE. After roughly 11 days in culture, the CD4+ T cells were isolated. Each participant was administered two doses of either the BNT162b2 or the mRNA-1273 vaccine. None of these healthy vaccinees had been infected with SARS-CoV-2 before vaccination. In regard to this clone: Its matching antigen is unknown.

Produced via immunoSEQ multiplex PCR; TCRdb's table is partial and in-frame only. The sample has tens of thousands of clones, over 70% seen once. V is TRBV5-8 and J is TRBJ1-3; D unclear. The receptor's source is a human donor who received a COVID-19 vaccine. The sample in question was CD4+ T cells from PBMCs cultured without peptide, obtained after COVID-19 vaccination. The CDR3 loop is CASSFSEGNTIYF. CDR3 DNA sequence: TGTGCCAGCAGCTTCTCCGAAGGGAACACCATATATTTT.